The 21 T cell receptor beta chains below were found in one sample sequenced in a study of cytomegalovirus exposure and HLA in healthy donors. The PCR had 60 Vbeta and 13 Jbeta primers. TCRdb's copy holds only in-frame clones and misses some; the assay was immunoSEQ multiplex PCR. The repertoire holds roughly 180,000 clones, with 80% as singletons. Sequencing input: PBMCs. These receptors all stem from a woman between 45 and 60 years old in good health and CMV-seropositive.

This chain joins TRBV6-5 and TRBJ1-2, with D possibly being TRBD1 (6 bases). The CDR3 sequence is 14 residues long. The V end lost 6 bases, the J end lost 8 bases, and 19 bases lay between the germline ends. Germline V gene sequence: CDR1 MNHEY, CDR2 SVGAGI. This chain's CDR3 is CASRSSGTSAGYTF. The DNA for the CDR3 is TGTGCCAGCAGGTCCTCCGGGACATCAGCGGGCTACACCTTC.

The V call is TRBV5-8, the J call TRBJ2-2; possible D gene TRBD1, 6 bases. Looked up from germline, CDR1 is SGHTS and CDR2 is YDEGEE. With 5 bases removed from V and 0 bases from J, the gap between germline ends came to 11 bases. The CDR3 spans 15 residues. The CDR3 loop is CASRHRDTNTGELFF. DNA for the CDR3: TGTGCCAGCAGGCACCGGGACACGAACACCGGGGAGCTGTTTTTT. The full variable domain, its missing parts supplied by reference TRBV5-8 and TRBJ2-2, is EAGVTQSPTHLIKTRGQQATLRCSPISGHTSVYWYQQALGLGLQFLLWYDEGEERNRGNFPPRFSGRQFPNYSSELNVNALELEDSALYLCASRHRDTNTGELFFGEGSRLTVL.

The chain links TRBV4-3 to TRBJ2-7; D is perhaps TRBD1 (5 bases). V lost 0 bases, J lost 9 bases, and 21 bases lay in between. Germline V gene data show CDR1 as LGHNA and CDR2 as YSLEER. The CDR3 is 16 residues long. The CDR3 is CASSQEGHRGNPPQYF. The CDR3, as DNA: TGCGCCAGCAGCCAAGAAGGTCATAGGGGCAATCCGCCGCAGTACTTC.

In its sample, this clone was seen a few times. The rearrangement links TRBV7-9 to TRBJ2-5; 9 bases line up with TRBD2. The J call may be in error: the DNA end matches TRBJ2-7 better. Looked up from germline, CDR1 is SEHNR and CDR2 is FQNEAQ (reference sequence). This CDR3 is built from 16 residues. In DNA, the CDR3 is TGTGCCAGCAGCTCCTGGGGTAGCGGGAGCTCCTACGAGCAGTACTTC. It is translated as CASSSWGSGSSYEQYF.

J is TRBJ2-5 and V is TRBV7-2; D may be TRBD2 (6 bases). This CDR3 is built from 14 residues. Germline V gene lookup returns CDR1 SGHTA and CDR2 FQGNSA. Trimming took off 2 bases at V and 5 bases at J, with 12 bases between the two ends. The CDR3 loop is CASSLKIGGETQYF. CDR3 bases: TGTGCCAGCAGCTTAAAGATTGGGGGGGAGACCCAGTACTTC.

This clone was observed once. V is TRBV4-1 and J is TRBJ2-7, with 7 positions matching TRBD1. CDR3 size: 16 residues. The germline gives CDR1 MGHRA, CDR2 YSYEKL. V lost 3 bases and J lost 6; bases outside the gene matches: 14. CDR3 protein: CASSQTVKGALGEQYF. The CDR3 region has the DNA TGCGCCAGCAGCCAGACGGTTAAGGGGGCGCTGGGCGAGCAGTACTTC.

The chain recombines TRBV4-2 with TRBJ2-1; D is unresolved. Trimming took 0 bases from V and 9 from J, leaving 9 bases between them. Germline CDR1 and CDR2: LGHNA and YNFKEQ. The CDR3 runs 13 residues. This chain's CDR3 is CASSQDVSGEQFF. CDR3 coding DNA: TGTGCCAGCAGCCAAGATGTCTCAGGTGAGCAGTTCTTC.

This rearrangement joins TRBV6-1 to TRBJ1-1; D possibly corresponds to TRBD1 (5 bases). Germline CDR1 reads MNHNS; CDR2 reads SASEGT. This CDR3 is 13 amino acids long. The V end lost 2 bases, the J end lost 1 base, and 5 bases lay between the germline ends. CDR3 protein: CASSEQGNTEAFF. In DNA, the CDR3 is TGTGCCAGCAGTGAACAGGGGAACACTGAAGCTTTCTTT.

The chain employs TRBV5-5 and TRBJ2-7, with a weak D call TRBD1 (5 bases). Trimming cost V 6 bases and J 6 bases, with 10 bases left between them. Germline assignment: CDR1 SGHKS and CDR2 YYEKEE (reference sequence). CDR3 length: 11 amino acids. DNA of the CDR3: TGTGCCAGCACAAAAACAGGCGAGCAGTACTTC. Translating it yields CASTKTGEQYF.

V usage is TRBV5-1 and J usage is TRBJ2-5; TRBD1 aligns across 7 bases. J lost 2 bases, V lost 3 bases, and 4 bases had no gene match. This CDR3 contains 14 residues. CDR1 is SGHRS, CDR2 YFSETQ, per germline. The CDR3, as DNA: TGCGCCAGCAGCTCGGGACAGACACAAGAGACCCAGTACTTC. Protein: CASSSGQTQETQYF.

The chain employs TRBV7-9 and TRBJ2-1, with 12 nucleotides matching TRBD2. This CDR3 has 16 amino acids. Losses at the gene ends were 1 base for V and 6 bases for J; bases not matched to a gene: 4. The germline V gene has CDR1 SEHNR and CDR2 FQNEAQ (reference sequence). The CDR3 reads CASSLVVLAGGNEQFF. DNA for the CDR3: TGTGCCAGCAGCTTAGTAGTACTAGCGGGGGGCAATGAGCAGTTCTTC.

For the CDR3, the DNA is TGCGCCAGCAGAGTAACAGGGCTGGGGACAGATACGCAGTATTTT. Residues: CASRVTGLGTDTQYF. The V and J genes are TRBV5-1 and TRBJ2-3, with TRBD1 as a possible D gene (6 bases). CDR1 is SGHRS, CDR2 YFSETQ, per germline. With 5 bases removed from V and 3 bases from J, the gap between germline ends came to 16 bases. The length of the CDR3 is 15 residues.

The CDR3, as DNA: TGTGCCAGCAGCTTACGGGGTGAGGAAAAACTGTTTTTT. Its protein is CASSLRGEEKLFF. V gene TRBV5-5 combines with J gene TRBJ1-4; D ambiguous. Trimming took 2 bases from V and 8 from J, leaving 10 bases between them. CDR1 and CDR2 (germline): SGHKS, YYEKEE (reference sequence). The CDR3 is 13 residues long. Based on the CDR3 plus reference TRBV5-5 and TRBJ1-4, the full variable domain is DAGVTQSPTHLIKTRGQQVTLRCSPISGHKSVSWYQQVLGQGPQFIFQYYEKEERGRGNFPDRFSARQFPNYSSELNVNALLLGDSALYLCASSLRGEEKLFFGSGTQLSVL.

The chain combines TRBV7-9 with TRBJ2-3; 9 nucleotides line up with TRBD2. This CDR3 is built from 15 residues. CDR1 is SEHNR, CDR2 FQNEAQ, per germline (reference sequence). V gave up 5 bases and J gave up 4 bases; unmatched junction bases: 7. CDR3 loop: CASSRLGLAADTQYF. CDR3 nucleotide sequence: TGTGCCAGCAGCCGACTGGGACTAGCTGCAGATACGCAGTATTTT. Supplemented by reference TRBV7-9 and TRBJ2-3, the full variable domain reads DTGVSQNPRHKITKRGQNVTFRCDPISEHNRLYWYRQTLGQGPEFLTYFQNEAQLEKSRLLSDRFSAERPKGSFSTLEIQRTEQGDSAMYLCASSRLGLAADTQYFGPGTRLTVL.

V is TRBV5-1 and J is TRBJ2-3, with 7 nucleotides matching TRBD2. Trimming at V came to 4 bases and at J to 2 bases, leaving 7 bases not matched to a gene. This CDR3 spans 15 amino acids. Per the germline V gene, CDR1 is SGHRS and CDR2 is YFSETQ. The CDR3 reads CASSDPGDYTDTQYF. The CDR3 region has the DNA TGCGCCAGCAGCGACCCCGGGGACTACACAGATACGCAGTATTTT. The full variable domain, its missing parts supplied by reference TRBV5-1 and TRBJ2-3, is KAGVTQTPRYLIKTRGQQVTLSCSPISGHRSVSWYQQTPGQGLQFLFEYFSETQRNKGNFPGRFSGRQFSNSRSEMNVSTLELGDSALYLCASSDPGDYTDTQYFGPGTRLTVL.

This chain uses TRBV6-5 with TRBJ1-2; 8 nucleotides agree with TRBD1. The CDR3 contains 12 residues. The V gene end was trimmed by 5 bases and the J gene end by 7 bases; junction bases not matched to a gene: 3. The germline V gene has CDR1 MNHEY and CDR2 SVGAGI. Written as DNA, the CDR3 is TGTGCCAGCAGTCAGGGGGCAGGTGGCTACACCTTC. Translating gives CASSQGAGGYTF.

The CDR3 nucleotides are TGTGCCAGCAGCCGGACCCGGGGGGGTGGCGAGCAGTACTTC. This codes for CASSRTRGGGEQYF. This sequence joins TRBV5-4 and TRBJ2-7; 8 bases match TRBD2. CDR3 length: 14 amino acids. CDR1 and CDR2 (germline): SGHNT, YYREEE (reference sequence). The J segment lost 6 bases and the V segment lost 4 bases, leaving 9 bases of the junction unmatched. Full variable domain (rest looked up from reference TRBV5-4 and TRBJ2-7): ETGVTQSPTHLIKTRGQQVTLRCSSQSGHNTVSWYQQALGQGPQFIFQYYREEENGRGNFPPRFSGLQFPNYSSELNVNALELDDSALYLCASSRTRGGGEQYFGPGTRLTVT.

The rearrangement uses TRBV5-1 and TRBJ1-4; D is unresolved. Germline V gene data show CDR1 as SGHRS and CDR2 as YFSETQ. The CDR3 consists of 15 residues. The V and J ends lost 0 bases and 3 bases respectively, with 9 bases between them. DNA for the CDR3: TGCGCCAGCAGCTTGGACGGTAGAGCTAATGAAAAACTGTTTTTT. This translates into CASSLDGRANEKLFF.

J is TRBJ1-4 and V is TRBV6-1; perhaps TRBD1 as D (6 bases). The V end lost 4 bases, the J end lost 11 bases, and 26 bases lay between the germline ends. The CDR3 consists of 17 residues. Germline V gives CDR1 MNHNS, CDR2 SASEGT. CDR3 loop: CASSGGGGGPGPGKLFF. The CDR3 nucleotides are TGTGCCAGCAGTGGGGGAGGGGGGGGGCCGGGCCCTGGGAAACTGTTTTTT.

The J gene is TRBJ2-5, the V gene TRBV7-9, with 8 nucleotides matching TRBD1. The V segment lost 4 bases and the J segment 3 bases; nucleotides outside the gene matches: 7. Germline CDR1 is SEHNR and CDR2 is FQNEAQ (reference sequence). The CDR3 has 15 amino acids. CDR3 region: CASSSRDRKKETQYF. The DNA of the CDR3 is TGTGCCAGCAGCTCCCGGGACAGGAAAAAAGAGACCCAGTACTTC.

Remarks on this clone: At one end the junction does not follow the germline gene, possibly because of a read error. The sample contains more than one DNA sequence encoding this CDR3. The chain couples TRBV18 to TRBJ2-3; D possibly corresponds to TRBD2 (6 bases). Germline values: CDR1 KGHSH, CDR2 LQKENI. This CDR3 spans 18 amino acids. The CDR3 reads CASSPPGRTIGNTDTQYF. CDR3 in DNA: TGCGCCAGCTCACCACCGGGGAGGACGATCGGGAACACAGATACGCAGTATTTT.